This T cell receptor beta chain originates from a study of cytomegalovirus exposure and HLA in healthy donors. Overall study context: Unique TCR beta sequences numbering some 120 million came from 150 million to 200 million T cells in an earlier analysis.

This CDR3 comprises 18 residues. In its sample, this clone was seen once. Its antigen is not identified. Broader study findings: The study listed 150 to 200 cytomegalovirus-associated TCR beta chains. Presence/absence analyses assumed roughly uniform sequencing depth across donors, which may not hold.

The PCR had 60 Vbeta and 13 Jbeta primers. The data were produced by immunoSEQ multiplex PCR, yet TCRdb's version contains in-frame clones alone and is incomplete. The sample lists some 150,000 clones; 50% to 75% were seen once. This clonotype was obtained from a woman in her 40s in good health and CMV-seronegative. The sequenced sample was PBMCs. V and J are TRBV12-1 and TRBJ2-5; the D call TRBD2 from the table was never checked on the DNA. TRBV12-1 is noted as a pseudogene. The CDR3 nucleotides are TGTGCCAGCAGCTTCCCGGGACTAGCGGGGGGGCTCCAAGAGACCCAGTACTTC. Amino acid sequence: CASSFPGLAGGLQETQYF.